This T cell receptor (beta chain) was documented in a study of identical twins (dated by TCRdb to about 2016). About the full investigation: To test whether fetal clonotypes persist, this study deep-sequenced TCR alpha and beta repertoires from monozygotic twins, from unrelated adults of various ages, and from cord blood. To rule out contamination, the twin experiments were replicated at different times with different library preparation protocols.

The library was obtained by 5' RACE. Sequencing took place on an Illumina HiSeq 2000. A universal primer binding site was introduced by template switching, and a unique molecular identifier was present in the final cDNA, enabling accurate counting of TCR cDNA molecules. Specific primers in the conserved constant-segment region were used to synthesize first-strand cDNA for TCR alpha and beta chains. Each cDNA library was double barcoded, with a SMART-Mk sample barcode plus Illumina barcodes, to control for contamination. TruSeq adapter sequences and Illumina sample barcodes were added in two successive PCR steps. TCR alpha and beta cDNA libraries were sequenced on the Illumina HiSeq platform with custom primers. The study's own analysis went as follows. Unique molecular identifiers were extracted from raw reads with MiGEC, and CDR3 positions were determined with MiXCR. For each individual, recombination models were inferred using an EM algorithm with the repgenHMM and IGoR tools. The tcR package in R was used for shared clonotype analysis, with sharing normalized by the product of cloneset sizes. To study raw recombination free of thymic and clonal selection effects, out-of-frame nonproductive sequences were analyzed. The public reads were reanalyzed by TCRdb: fastp trimming at Q25, MiXCR alignment, in-frame beta chains only. Records with the same CDR3 protein are collapsed into one entry carrying the most frequent genes and DNA. TCRdb's processing, not the study's, gives the V and J calls here. The sample table holds hundreds of thousands of distinct CDR3 sequences, of which 9% to 15% were seen once. Roughly 1.5% of the sample comes from the top ten.

This clonotype was counted ten times or more. Its antigen is still unknown. No base qualities exist here, and no much larger clone lies one base off it. Every donor in the study was a healthy Caucasian. Three pairs of female monozygotic twins, all aged roughly 18 to 29 years, made up the twin cohort. RNA for TCR libraries was isolated from peripheral blood mononuclear cells. Study-level results and caveats: Zero-insertion analyses could be partly confounded by invariant T cells such as MAIT and iNKT, although diverse VJ usage argued against such confounding for most clonotypes. In beta out-of-frame sequences, excess twin sharing was weaker, because having fewer shared sequences lowered the signal-to-noise ratio. In monozygotic twins, out-of-frame TCR alpha sharing was systematically underestimated by recombination models, although the models agreed with sharing between unrelated individuals. Conclusions relied on cross-sectional statistical analysis, since the same donors could not be followed over many years. Compared with coincidental sharing between unrelated individuals, an excess of low generation-probability sequences was observed among out-of-frame TCR alpha sequences shared between twins. Fewer insertions were carried by abundant cord blood beta clonotypes, a similar but weaker trend appeared in young adult naive repertoires, and no such trend appeared in memory repertoires.

The data also belong to a second study, concerning yellow fever vaccine responses in identical twins. As the second study states: The T cell response to vaccination in identical twins was reported by the authors to appear partly convergent and partly personalized. Focusing on identical twins, the study followed the T cell clones that responded to the vaccine, and did so with precision.

The material sequenced was PBMCs. The receptor was derived from a woman aged 18 to 35 in good health.

The bases are TGCGCCAGCAGCCCACCGGACAGAAATCAGCCCCAGCATTTT. Its protein product is CASSPPDRNQPQHF. The sequence links TRBV4-1 to TRBJ1-5, with a tentative D gene TRBD1 over 6 matching bases. The CDR3, cysteine through phenylalanine, is 14 amino acids long. CDR3 DNA is the only sequence kept; it has 42 bases, read in frame from the first base. The V end loses 4 bases and the J end loses 4 bases, and a stretch of 11 bases separates them. The germline V gene supplies CDR1 MGHRA and CDR2 YSYEKL.